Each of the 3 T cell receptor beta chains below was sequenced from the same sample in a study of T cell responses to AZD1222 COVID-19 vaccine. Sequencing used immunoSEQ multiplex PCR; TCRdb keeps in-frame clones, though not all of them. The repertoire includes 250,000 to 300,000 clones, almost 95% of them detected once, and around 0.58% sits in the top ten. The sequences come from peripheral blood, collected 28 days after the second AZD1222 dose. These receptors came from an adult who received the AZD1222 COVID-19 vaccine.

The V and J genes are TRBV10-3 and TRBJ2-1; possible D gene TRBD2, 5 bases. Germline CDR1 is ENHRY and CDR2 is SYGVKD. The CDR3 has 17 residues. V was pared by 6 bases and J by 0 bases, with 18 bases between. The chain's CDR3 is CAIRDVPNGVSYNEQFF. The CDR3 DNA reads TGTGCCATCAGGGATGTCCCTAACGGGGTCTCCTACAATGAGCAGTTCTTC.

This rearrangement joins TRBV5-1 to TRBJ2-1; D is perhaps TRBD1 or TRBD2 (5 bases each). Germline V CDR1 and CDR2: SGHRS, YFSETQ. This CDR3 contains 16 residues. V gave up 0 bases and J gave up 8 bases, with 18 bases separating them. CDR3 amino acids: CASSLGWGSGNDEQFF. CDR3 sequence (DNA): TGCGCCAGCAGCTTGGGATGGGGGAGTGGGAATGATGAGCAGTTCTTC.

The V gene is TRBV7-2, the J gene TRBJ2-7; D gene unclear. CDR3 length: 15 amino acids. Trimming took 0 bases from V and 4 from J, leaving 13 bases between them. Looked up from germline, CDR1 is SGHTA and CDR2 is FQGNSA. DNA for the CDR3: TGTGCCAGCAGCTTAGCGTACACCCCCGGGTACGAGCAGTACTTC. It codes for CASSLAYTPGYEQYF. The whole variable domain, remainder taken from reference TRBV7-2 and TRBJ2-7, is GAGVSQSPSNKVTEKGKDVELRCDPISGHTALYWYRQSLGQGLEFLIYFQGNSAPDKSGLPSDRFSAERTGGSVSTLTIQRTQQEDSAVYLCASSLAYTPGYEQYFGPGTRLTVT.